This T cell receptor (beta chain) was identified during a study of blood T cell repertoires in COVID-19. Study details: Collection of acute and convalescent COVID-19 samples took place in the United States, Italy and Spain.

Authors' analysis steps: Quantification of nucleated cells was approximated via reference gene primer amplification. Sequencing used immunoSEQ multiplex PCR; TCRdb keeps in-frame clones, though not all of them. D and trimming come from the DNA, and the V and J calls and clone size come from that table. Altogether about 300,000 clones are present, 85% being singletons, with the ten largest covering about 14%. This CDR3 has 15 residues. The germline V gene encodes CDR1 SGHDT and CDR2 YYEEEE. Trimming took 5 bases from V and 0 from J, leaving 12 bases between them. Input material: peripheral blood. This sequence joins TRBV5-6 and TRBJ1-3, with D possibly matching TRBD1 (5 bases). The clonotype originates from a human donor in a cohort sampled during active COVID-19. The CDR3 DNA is TGTGCCAGCAGTCCGGGACTTAGCTCTGGAAACACCATATATTTT. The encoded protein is CASSPGLSSGNTIYF.